Given below is one T cell receptor beta chain in context. This entry comes from a study of T cell changes during pregnancy in multiple sclerosis. Profiled with immunoSEQ multiplex PCR; TCRdb holds only in-frame clones, not every one. The sample yields tens of thousands of clones, roughly 92% seen once. The length of the CDR3 is 12 residues. V was cut by 3 bases and J by 3 bases, with 6 bases left in between. Germline lookup yields CDR1 SGHVS and CDR2 FQNEAQ. The origin of this receptor is a female donor in good health, enrolled as a control in a pregnancy study. The material sequenced was peripheral blood, taken in the third trimester of pregnancy. The chain carries TRBV7-8 and TRBJ2-7, with D unclear. This chain's CDR3 is CASSLLIYEQYF. The CDR3 DNA reads TGTGCCAGCAGCTTGTTAATCTACGAGCAGTACTTC.